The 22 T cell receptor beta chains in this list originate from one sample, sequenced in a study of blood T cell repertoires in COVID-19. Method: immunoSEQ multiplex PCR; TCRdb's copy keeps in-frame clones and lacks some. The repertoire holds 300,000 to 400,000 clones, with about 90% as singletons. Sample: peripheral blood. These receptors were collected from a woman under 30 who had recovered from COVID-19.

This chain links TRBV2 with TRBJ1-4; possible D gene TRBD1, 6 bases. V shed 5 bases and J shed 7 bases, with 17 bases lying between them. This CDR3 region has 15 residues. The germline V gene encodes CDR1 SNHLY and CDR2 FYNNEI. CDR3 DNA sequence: TGTGCCAGCAGTTTCGACCAGGGGTATGGTGAAAAACTGTTTTTT. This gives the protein CASSFDQGYGEKLFF.

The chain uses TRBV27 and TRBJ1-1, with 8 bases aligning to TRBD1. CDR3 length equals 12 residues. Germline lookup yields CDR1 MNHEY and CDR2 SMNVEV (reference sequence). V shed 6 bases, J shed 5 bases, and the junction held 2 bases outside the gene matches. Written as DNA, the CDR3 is TGTGCCAGCAGCAGGGGGCGTACTGAAGCTTTCTTT. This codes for CASSRGRTEAFF.

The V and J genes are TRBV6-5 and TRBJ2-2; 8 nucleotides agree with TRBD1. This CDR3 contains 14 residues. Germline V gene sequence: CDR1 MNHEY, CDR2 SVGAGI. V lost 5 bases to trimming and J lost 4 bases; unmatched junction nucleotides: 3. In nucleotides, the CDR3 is TGTGCCAGCAGTCCGGGACAGGTCACCGGGGAGCTGTTTTTT. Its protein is CASSPGQVTGELFF.

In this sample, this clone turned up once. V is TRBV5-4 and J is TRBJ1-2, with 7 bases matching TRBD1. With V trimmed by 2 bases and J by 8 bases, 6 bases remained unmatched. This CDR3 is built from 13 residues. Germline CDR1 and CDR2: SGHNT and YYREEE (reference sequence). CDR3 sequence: CASSFGQAGGYTF. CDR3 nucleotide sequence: TGTGCCAGCAGCTTTGGACAGGCCGGAGGCTACACCTTC. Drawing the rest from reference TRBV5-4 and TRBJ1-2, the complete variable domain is ETGVTQSPTHLIKTRGQQVTLRCSSQSGHNTVSWYQQALGQGPQFIFQYYREEENGRGNFPPRFSGLQFPNYSSELNVNALELDDSALYLCASSFGQAGGYTFGSGTRLTVV.

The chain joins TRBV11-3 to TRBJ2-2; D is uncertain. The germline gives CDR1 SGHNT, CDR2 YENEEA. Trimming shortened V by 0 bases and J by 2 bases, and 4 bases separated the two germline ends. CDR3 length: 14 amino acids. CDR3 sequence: CASSLETNTGELFF. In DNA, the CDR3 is TGTGCCAGCAGCTTAGAGACAAACACCGGGGAGCTGTTTTTT.

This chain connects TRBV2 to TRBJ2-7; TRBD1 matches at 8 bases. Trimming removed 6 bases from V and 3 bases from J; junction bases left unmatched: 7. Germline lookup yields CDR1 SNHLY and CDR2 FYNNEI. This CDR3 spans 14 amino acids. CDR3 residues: CASRPTGAYYEQYV. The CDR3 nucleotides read TGTGCCAGCAGGCCGACAGGGGCATACTACGAGCAGTACGTC.

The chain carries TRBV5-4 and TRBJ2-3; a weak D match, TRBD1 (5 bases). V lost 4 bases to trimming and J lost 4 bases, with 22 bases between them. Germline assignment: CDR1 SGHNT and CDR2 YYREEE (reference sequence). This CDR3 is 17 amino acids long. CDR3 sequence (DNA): TGTGCCAGCAGCCCAATTCCTGGCAGGGAATTTGCAGATACGCAGTATTTT. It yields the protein CASSPIPGREFADTQYF. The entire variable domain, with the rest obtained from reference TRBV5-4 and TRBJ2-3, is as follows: ETGVTQSPTHLIKTRGQQVTLRCSSQSGHNTVSWYQQALGQGPQFIFQYYREEENGRGNFPPRFSGLQFPNYSSELNVNALELDDSALYLCASSPIPGREFADTQYFGPGTRLTVL.

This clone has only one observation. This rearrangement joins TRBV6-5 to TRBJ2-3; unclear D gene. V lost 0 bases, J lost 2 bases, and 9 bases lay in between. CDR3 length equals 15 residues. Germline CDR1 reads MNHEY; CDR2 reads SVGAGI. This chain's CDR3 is CASSYSQATTDTQYF. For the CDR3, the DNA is TGTGCCAGCAGTTACTCCCAGGCTACCACAGATACGCAGTATTTT.

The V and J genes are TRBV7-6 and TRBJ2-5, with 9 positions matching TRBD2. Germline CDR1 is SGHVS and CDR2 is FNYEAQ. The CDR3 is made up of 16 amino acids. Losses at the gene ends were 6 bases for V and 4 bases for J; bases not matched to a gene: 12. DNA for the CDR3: TGTGCCAGCAGTCTTGCGGCTAGCGGGATGGGAGAGACCCAGTACTTC. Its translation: CASSLAASGMGETQYF.

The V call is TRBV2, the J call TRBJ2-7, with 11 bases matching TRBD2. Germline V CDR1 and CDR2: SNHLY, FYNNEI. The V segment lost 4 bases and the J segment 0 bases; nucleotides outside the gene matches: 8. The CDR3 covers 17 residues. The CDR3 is CASSVFSGRVSSYEQYV. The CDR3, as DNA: TGTGCCAGCAGTGTCTTTAGCGGGAGGGTAAGCTCCTACGAGCAGTACGTC.

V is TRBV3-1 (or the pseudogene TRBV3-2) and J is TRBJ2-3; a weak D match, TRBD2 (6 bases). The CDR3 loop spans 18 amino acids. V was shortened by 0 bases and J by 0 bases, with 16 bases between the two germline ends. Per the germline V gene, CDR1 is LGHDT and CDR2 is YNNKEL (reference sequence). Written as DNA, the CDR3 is TGTGCCAGCAGCCAAGATGGGAGAGGAGGGGATAGCACAGATACGCAGTATTTT. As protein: CASSQDGRGGDSTDTQYF.

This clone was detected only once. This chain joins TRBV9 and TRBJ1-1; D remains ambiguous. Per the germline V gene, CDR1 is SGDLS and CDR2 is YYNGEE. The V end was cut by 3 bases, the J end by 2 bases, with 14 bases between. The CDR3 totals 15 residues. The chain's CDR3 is CASSGTGLGNTEAFF. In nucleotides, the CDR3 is TGTGCCAGCAGCGGAACCGGACTCGGAAACACTGAAGCTTTCTTT.

CDR3 amino acids: CASRGLAGLLNEQFF. The DNA of the CDR3 is TGTGCCAGTAGGGGACTAGCGGGACTCCTCAATGAGCAGTTCTTC. V usage is TRBV19 and J usage is TRBJ2-1; the match to TRBD2 covers 13 bases. Germline CDR1 is LNHDA and CDR2 is SQIVND (reference sequence). After removal of 6 bases from V and 6 bases from J, the junction contained 5 bases not matched to a gene. The length of the CDR3 is 15 residues.

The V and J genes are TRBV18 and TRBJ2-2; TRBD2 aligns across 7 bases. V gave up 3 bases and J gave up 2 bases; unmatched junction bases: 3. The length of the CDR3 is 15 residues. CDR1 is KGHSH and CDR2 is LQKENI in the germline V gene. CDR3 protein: CASSPGGSNTGELFF. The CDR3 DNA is TGTGCCAGCTCACCGGGCGGGAGTAACACCGGGGAGCTGTTTTTT.

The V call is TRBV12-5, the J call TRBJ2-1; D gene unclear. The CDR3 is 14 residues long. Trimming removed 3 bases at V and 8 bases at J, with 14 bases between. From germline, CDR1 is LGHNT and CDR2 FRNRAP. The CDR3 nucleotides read TGTGCTAGTGGTTTACGGGTCAAAGGCCATGAGCAGTTCTTC. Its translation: CASGLRVKGHEQFF.

CDR3 loop: CASSPGQYYGYTF. CDR3 bases: TGTGCCAGCAGTCCGGGACAGTACTATGGCTACACCTTC. The chain links TRBV11-2 to TRBJ1-2; TRBD1 matches 7 bases. The CDR3 runs to 13 residues. Trimming cost V 6 bases and J 3 bases; bases outside gene matches: 4. Germline values: CDR1 SGHAT, CDR2 FQNNGV.

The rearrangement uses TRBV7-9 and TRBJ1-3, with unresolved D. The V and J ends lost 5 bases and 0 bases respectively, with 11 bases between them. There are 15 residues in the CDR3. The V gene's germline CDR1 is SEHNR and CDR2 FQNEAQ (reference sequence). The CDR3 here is CASSPILSSGNTIYF. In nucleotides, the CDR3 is TGTGCCAGCAGCCCCATTCTCAGCTCTGGAAACACCATATATTTT. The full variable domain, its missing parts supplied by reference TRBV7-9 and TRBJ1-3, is DTGVSQNPRHKITKRGQNVTFRCDPISEHNRLYWYRQTLGQGPEFLTYFQNEAQLEKSRLLSDRFSAERPKGSFSTLEIQRTEQGDSAMYLCASSPILSSGNTIYFGEGSWLTVV.

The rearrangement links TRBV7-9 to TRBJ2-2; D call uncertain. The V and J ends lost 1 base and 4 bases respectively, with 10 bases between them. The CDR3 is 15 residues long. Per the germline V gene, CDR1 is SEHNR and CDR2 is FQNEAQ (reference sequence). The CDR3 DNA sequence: TGTGCCAGCAGCTTAGGTCAGGTCCTCACCGGGGAGCTGTTTTTT. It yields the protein CASSLGQVLTGELFF.

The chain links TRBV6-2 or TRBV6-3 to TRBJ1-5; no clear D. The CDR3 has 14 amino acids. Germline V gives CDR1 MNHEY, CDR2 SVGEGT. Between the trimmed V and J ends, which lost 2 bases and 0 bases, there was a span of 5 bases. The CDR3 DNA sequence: TGTGCCAGCAGTTACATGAGTAGCAATCAGCCCCAGCATTTT. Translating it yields CASSYMSSNQPQHF.

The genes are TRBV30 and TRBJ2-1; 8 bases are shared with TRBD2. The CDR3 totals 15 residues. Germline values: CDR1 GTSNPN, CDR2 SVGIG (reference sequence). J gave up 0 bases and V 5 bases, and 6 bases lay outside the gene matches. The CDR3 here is CAWGTGTSSYNEQFF. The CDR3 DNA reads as TGTGCCTGGGGGACCGGGACTAGCTCCTACAATGAGCAGTTCTTC.

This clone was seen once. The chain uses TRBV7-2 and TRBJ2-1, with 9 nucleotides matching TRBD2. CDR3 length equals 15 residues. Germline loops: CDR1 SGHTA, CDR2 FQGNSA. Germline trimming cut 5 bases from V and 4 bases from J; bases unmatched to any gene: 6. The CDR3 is CASSTSSGAYNEQFF. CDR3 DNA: TGTGCCAGCAGCACATCTAGCGGGGCTTACAATGAGCAGTTCTTC.

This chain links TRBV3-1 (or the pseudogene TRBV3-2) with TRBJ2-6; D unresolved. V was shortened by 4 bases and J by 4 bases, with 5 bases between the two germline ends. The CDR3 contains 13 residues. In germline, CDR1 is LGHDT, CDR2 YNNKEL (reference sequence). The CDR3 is CASSPLGANVLTF. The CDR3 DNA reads TGTGCCAGCAGCCCCCTCGGGGCCAACGTCCTGACTTTC.